These 27 T cell receptor beta chains were all obtained from the same sample, sequenced in a study of patients and donors after allogeneic stem cell transplantation. TCRdb passed the RT-PCR reads through MiXCR, listing each CDR3 protein once. The top ten hold just over 7% of the sample, which has fewer than 500,000 distinct CDR3 sequences, 16% seen once. The sample consisted of blood, either unsorted or a sorted T cell fraction (not recorded which). The receptors shown here come from a human donor who was either an allogeneic HSCT recipient or a stem cell or donor lymphocyte infusion donor (not recorded which). It is not recorded whose cells these are; they may come from a transplant donor.

The rearrangement joins TRBV6-5 to TRBJ2-4; perhaps TRBD2 as D (7 bases). The length of the CDR3 is 18 residues. The V gene's germline CDR1 is MNHEY and CDR2 SVGAGI. Trimming cost V 2 bases and J 2 bases, with 19 bases left between them. The CDR3: CASSYSSWGGSSKNIQYF. CDR3 in DNA: TGTGCCAGCAGTTACAGTTCCTGGGGGGGCTCGTCCAAAAACATTCAGTACTTC.

The V gene is TRBV6-2 or TRBV6-3, the J gene TRBJ2-7; 11 nucleotides match TRBD2. There are 17 residues in the CDR3. The V gene's germline CDR1 is MNHEY and CDR2 SVGEGT. With V trimmed by 3 bases and J by 4 bases, 11 bases remained unmatched. The CDR3 DNA follows: TGTGCCAGCAGTTATTCCGTAGCGGGAGGGTCCATATACGAGCAGTACTTC. Residues: CASSYSVAGGSIYEQYF.

This clonotype was seen once. The chain couples TRBV4-1 to TRBJ2-7, with D perhaps given as TRBD1 or TRBD2 (6 bases each). Trimming took 6 bases from V and 2 from J, leaving 17 bases between them. Germline lookup yields CDR1 MGHRA and CDR2 YSYEKL. This CDR3 contains 15 residues. The DNA of the CDR3 is TGCGCCAGCAGTCCCCAAGGGGGGCACCCCTACGAGCAGTACTTC. Protein: CASSPQGGHPYEQYF.

The rearrangement uses TRBV9 and TRBJ2-3; D is unclear. The CDR3 runs to 13 residues. The germline gives CDR1 SGDLS, CDR2 YYNGEE. V was shortened by 0 bases and J by 3 bases, with 5 bases between the two germline ends. This chain's CDR3 is CASSVAKTDTQYF. CDR3 bases: TGTGCCAGCAGCGTAGCTAAGACAGATACGCAGTATTTT.

This clonotype was counted only a few times. This chain connects TRBV4-3 to TRBJ2-2; 9 bases map to TRBD2. The CDR3 consists of 18 residues. The germline V gene has CDR1 LGHNA and CDR2 YSLEER. Trimming at V came to 4 bases and at J to 0 bases, leaving 9 bases not matched to a gene. CDR3 DNA: TGCGCCAGCAGCCTCAGTGGCGGGGGGGCGGCGAACACCGGGGAGCTGTTTTTT. Amino acid sequence: CASSLSGGGAANTGELFF.

The genes are TRBV5-1 and TRBJ2-3, with TRBD2 as a possible D gene (6 bases). Germline V lookup: CDR1 SGHRS, CDR2 YFSETQ. Trimming cost V 0 bases and J 4 bases, with 9 bases left between them. The CDR3 covers 14 residues. CDR3 sequence: CASSLGRGADTQYF. The CDR3 region has the DNA TGCGCCAGCAGCTTGGGCCGCGGGGCAGATACGCAGTATTTT.

The sample holds a few counts of this clonotype. The rearrangement joins TRBV12-3 or TRBV12-4 to TRBJ2-1; 8 nucleotides align to TRBD2. Unmatched junction bases numbered 6, after V lost 2 bases and J lost 6 bases. The CDR3 sequence is 15 residues long. The CDR3 nucleotides are TGTGCCAGCAGTTTATGGGGGACTAGAGTCAATGAGCAGTTCTTC. Translating it yields CASSLWGTRVNEQFF.

This rearrangement joins TRBV27 to TRBJ2-7, with D perhaps TRBD1 or TRBD2 (6 bases each). The germline V gene encodes CDR1 MNHEY and CDR2 SMNVEV (reference sequence). The CDR3 is 14 amino acids. Trimming pared 6 bases from V and 5 bases from J, leaving 17 bases between. As DNA, the CDR3 is TGTGCCAGCAGCCTTAGCGGCAGGGGAAACGAGCAGTACTTC. The encoded protein is CASSLSGRGNEQYF.

This clonotype showed up just a few times. The V gene is TRBV7-2, the J gene TRBJ1-3; 7 bases are shared with TRBD1. Germline V gives CDR1 SGHTA, CDR2 FQGNSA. The J segment lost 4 bases and the V segment lost 1 base, leaving 7 bases of the junction unmatched. This CDR3 spans 16 amino acids. In DNA, the CDR3 is TGTGCCAGCAGCTTAGGAACAGGGGTTAAGGGAAACACCATATATTTT. Amino acid sequence: CASSLGTGVKGNTIYF.

This clonotype was detected a few times. The chain combines TRBV12-3 or TRBV12-4 with TRBJ1-5; D is ambiguous. CDR3 size: 17 residues. V was shortened by 1 base and J by 0 bases, with 13 bases between the two germline ends. The CDR3: CASSLEITEYSNQPQHF. The CDR3 nucleotides read TGTGCCAGCAGTTTAGAAATCACAGAATATAGCAATCAGCCCCAGCATTTT.

This chain connects TRBV29-1 to TRBJ1-5; TRBD1 might be the D (6 bases). V dropped 6 bases and J dropped 3 bases, with 12 bases sitting between them. Germline-derived CDR1 and CDR2 are SQVTM and ANQGSEA. CDR3 length: 13 amino acids. Here the CDR3 DNA reads TGCAGCGTAGCGACAGGAGACAATCAGCCCCAGCATTTT. This gives the protein CSVATGDNQPQHF.

This clonotype was counted a few times. V usage is TRBV12-3 or TRBV12-4 and J usage is TRBJ2-1; 11 bases match TRBD2. J was trimmed by 14 bases and V by 3 bases; bases with no gene match: 9. CDR3 length: 14 amino acids. This chain's CDR3 is CASSFALAGGLKFF. CDR3 sequence (DNA): TGTGCCAGCAGTTTCGCGTTAGCGGGAGGGCTAAAGTTCTTC.

This clonotype appeared many times. V is TRBV2 and J is TRBJ2-2, with TRBD2 matching over 11 bases. This CDR3 is 16 amino acids long. CDR1 and CDR2 (germline): SNHLY, FYNNEI. The ends lost 6 bases at V and 5 bases at J; junction bases unmatched: 8. Here the CDR3 DNA reads TGTGCCAGCAGGCCCGGGACTAGCGGAAGTACCGGGGAGCTGTTTTTT. Protein: CASRPGTSGSTGELFF.

V gene TRBV20-1 combines with J gene TRBJ2-1, with TRBD2 identical over 8 bases. The CDR3 totals 16 residues. Germline V gives CDR1 DFQATT, CDR2 SNEGSKA (reference sequence). With V trimmed by 6 bases and J by 5 bases, 15 bases remained unmatched. The CDR3 loop reads CSALVAGNLRDNEQFF. CDR3 coding DNA: TGCAGTGCGTTGGTAGCGGGGAATCTCAGAGACAATGAGCAGTTCTTC.

A few counts support this clonotype. The CDR3 coding sequence is TGTGCCAGCAGCCAAACGGACCACGAGCAGTACTTC. Protein product: CASSQTDHEQYF. The rearrangement joins TRBV7-9 to TRBJ2-7; D call uncertain. Between the trimmed V and J ends, which lost 5 bases and 5 bases, there was a span of 10 bases. From germline, CDR1 is SEHNR and CDR2 FQNEAQ (reference sequence). This CDR3 comprises 12 residues.

V usage is TRBV4-2 and J usage is TRBJ2-1; TRBD2 aligns across 11 bases. CDR1 is LGHNA, CDR2 YNFKEQ, per germline. The CDR3 runs 17 residues. V shed 5 bases, J shed 3 bases, and the junction held 9 bases outside the gene matches. DNA for the CDR3: TGTGCCAGCAGCAGTTTTGGGACTAGCGGCCACTACAATGAGCAGTTCTTC. Its protein is CASSSFGTSGHYNEQFF.

This clonotype was seen ten or more times. The chain joins TRBV5-1 to TRBJ1-5; D is possibly TRBD1 (5 bases). Germline-derived CDR1 and CDR2 are SGHRS and YFSETQ. V gave up 4 bases and J gave up 9 bases, with 14 bases separating them. This CDR3 is 13 amino acids long. The CDR3 nucleotides read TGCGCCAGCAGCGAGAGGGGCCAGAGGCCCCAGCATTTT. It yields the protein CASSERGQRPQHF.

The rearrangement uses TRBV3-1 and TRBJ2-5, with TRBD2 identical over 9 bases. With V trimmed by 1 base and J by 5 bases, 8 bases remained unmatched. CDR3 size: 16 residues. Looked up from germline, CDR1 is LGHDT and CDR2 is YNNKEL (reference sequence). The chain's CDR3 is CASSQGAGGPYETQYF. DNA of the CDR3: TGTGCCAGCAGCCAAGGTGCGGGAGGGCCCTACGAGACCCAGTACTTC.

This clonotype was seen a few times. The chain recombines TRBV2 with TRBJ2-1, with D maybe TRBD2 (6 bases). This CDR3 comprises 15 residues. CDR1 is SNHLY, CDR2 FYNNEI, per germline. The V and J ends lost 7 bases and 0 bases respectively, with 13 bases between them. This CDR3 is CASNPFGSSYNEQFF. CDR3 sequence (DNA): TGTGCCAGCAATCCCTTCGGGAGCTCCTACAATGAGCAGTTCTTC.

This clonotype was seen many times. This chain links TRBV7-3 with TRBJ1-1, with 8 bases aligning to TRBD1. Germline values: CDR1 SGHTA, CDR2 FQGTGA. The CDR3 loop spans 16 amino acids. V dropped 4 bases and J dropped 1; count of bases not matched to a gene: 8. The chain's CDR3 is CASSSGQGLRNTEAFF. The CDR3, as DNA: TGTGCCAGCAGCTCAGGACAGGGCCTTAGGAACACTGAAGCTTTCTTT.

This clonotype showed up many times. The V and J genes are TRBV12-3 or TRBV12-4 and TRBJ2-1; D possibly corresponds to TRBD2 (7 bases). Trimming took 7 bases from V and 10 from J, leaving 20 bases between them. CDR3 size: 14 residues. CDR3 coding DNA: TGTGCCAGCACGGCGGGGGCTCTAACCAAGGAGCAGTTCTTC. This gives the protein CASTAGALTKEQFF.

This clonotype was observed many times. This chain links TRBV5-1 with TRBJ2-2, with 7 bases fitting TRBD2. Trimming took 3 bases from V and 5 from J; bases not matched to a gene: 10. Germline loops: CDR1 SGHRS, CDR2 YFSETQ. This CDR3 has 16 residues. Here the CDR3 reads CASSYEPGRSTGELFF. CDR3 nucleotides: TGCGCCAGCAGCTACGAACCCGGGAGGAGTACCGGGGAGCTGTTTTTT.

The V gene is TRBV12-3 or TRBV12-4, the J gene TRBJ1-5, with no clear D. The CDR3 is 16 amino acids. Trimming removed 5 bases at V and 2 bases at J, with 16 bases between. CDR3 sequence (DNA): TGTGCCAGCAGTACCACGGTCCTGAGGGGCAATCAGCCCCAGCATTTT. It encodes CASSTTVLRGNQPQHF.

The chain couples TRBV20-1 to TRBJ1-5; D is uncertain. CDR1 and CDR2 from the germline V gene are DFQATT and SNEGSKA (reference sequence). This CDR3 spans 15 amino acids. The ends were cut back, 1 base at V and 2 bases at J, with 12 bases in the middle. The CDR3 here is CSARGGSAGNQPQHF. DNA of the CDR3: TGCAGTGCTAGAGGAGGTTCGGCTGGCAATCAGCCCCAGCATTTT.

In this sample, this clonotype turned up a few times. This rearrangement joins TRBV5-5 to TRBJ2-7; TRBD1 agrees at 9 bases. The length of the CDR3 is 15 residues. The trim removed 5 bases at V and 5 bases at J, leaving 11 bases unmatched. Germline CDR1 reads SGHKS; CDR2 reads YYEKEE (reference sequence). CDR3 residues: CASRHPGQGIDEQYF. The DNA of the CDR3 is TGTGCCAGCAGGCATCCGGGACAGGGCATTGACGAGCAGTACTTC. The whole variable domain, remainder taken from reference TRBV5-5 and TRBJ2-7, is DAGVTQSPTHLIKTRGQQVTLRCSPISGHKSVSWYQQVLGQGPQFIFQYYEKEERGRGNFPDRFSARQFPNYSSELNVNALLLGDSALYLCASRHPGQGIDEQYFGPGTRLTVT.

The V gene is TRBV29-1, the J gene TRBJ1-1; TRBD1 agrees at 8 bases. The CDR3 consists of 14 residues. Germline values: CDR1 SQVTM, CDR2 ANQGSEA. V trimming: 7 bases; J trimming: 4 bases; junction bases outside the gene matches: 11. This CDR3 is CSAGGGRGLTEAFF. The CDR3 DNA is TGCAGCGCGGGGGGAGGCAGGGGGCTCACTGAAGCTTTCTTT.

This clonotype was counted between two and nine times. The rearrangement uses TRBV7-2 and TRBJ2-1; perhaps D is TRBD1 or TRBD2 (5 bases each). This CDR3 has 15 residues. V dropped 5 bases and J dropped 2 bases, with 13 bases sitting between them. Germline CDR1 is SGHTA and CDR2 is FQGNSA. This CDR3 is CASSAGTNTYNEQFF. CDR3 nucleotide sequence: TGTGCCAGCAGCGCCGGGACCAATACCTACAATGAGCAGTTCTTC.